This entry lists 10 T cell receptor beta chains sequenced from one sample in a study of blood T cell repertoires in COVID-19. The data were produced by immunoSEQ multiplex PCR, yet TCRdb's version contains in-frame clones alone and is incomplete. The table lists fewer than 400,000 clones, over 90% of them singletons. The specimen sequenced was PBMCs or T cells enriched from blood (not recorded which). The receptors originated from a woman in her 30s who had been exposed to COVID-19.

The chain recombines TRBV7-9 with TRBJ1-4; no clear D gene. Per germline, CDR1 SEHNR and CDR2 FQNEAQ (reference sequence). The CDR3 extends over 15 amino acids. The germline V and J ends were trimmed by 4 bases and 6 bases, with 15 bases remaining between them. In DNA form, the CDR3 reads TGTGCCAGCAGCTCCACCTGGGCGTGGGATGAAAAACTGTTTTTT. The encoded protein is CASSSTWAWDEKLFF.

The rearrangement uses TRBV12-3 or TRBV12-4 and TRBJ1-2, with 7 bases identical to TRBD1. The V gene end was trimmed by 8 bases and the J gene end by 7 bases; junction bases not matched to a gene: 10. The length of the CDR3 is 13 residues. The CDR3 loop is CASRDRDLSGYTF. The CDR3 nucleotides are TGTGCCAGCCGAGACAGGGATCTTTCTGGCTACACCTTC.

The rearrangement links TRBV7-7 to TRBJ2-5; 8 bases agree with TRBD2. The ends lost 5 bases at V and 12 bases at J; junction bases unmatched: 20. The germline gives CDR1 SSHAT, CDR2 FNYEAQ (reference sequence). The CDR3 extends over 16 amino acids. The DNA for the CDR3 is TGTGCCAGCAGCACCGTCGGCTCTAGCGGGTACTCAAAAAAGTACTTC. It is translated as CASSTVGSSGYSKKYF.

The chain recombines TRBV20-1 with TRBJ1-1, with D tentatively TRBD1 (5 bases). The CDR3 totals 14 residues. Between the trimmed V and J ends, which lost 3 bases and 1 base, there was a span of 12 bases. Per germline, CDR1 DFQATT and CDR2 SNEGSKA (reference sequence). CDR3 DNA: TGCAGTGCTAGTCTCCTCAGGGAGAACACTGAAGCTTTCTTT. This codes for CSASLLRENTEAFF.

The genes are TRBV2 and TRBJ2-7; 7 bases match TRBD1. Trimming cost V 2 bases and J 5 bases; bases outside gene matches: 6. The CDR3 length is 14 residues. CDR1 is SNHLY, CDR2 FYNNEI, per germline. The CDR3 nucleotides are TGTGCCAGCAGTGAAAACAGGGGAGCCAACGAGCAGTACTTC. This sequence encodes CASSENRGANEQYF.

The rearrangement joins TRBV4-1 to TRBJ2-3; D is undetermined. Germline CDR1 and CDR2: MGHRA and YSYEKL. The CDR3 spans 15 residues. The germline V and J ends were trimmed by 0 bases and 0 bases, with 7 bases remaining between them. In DNA form, the CDR3 reads TGCGCCAGCAGCCAAGACCCTCGTAGCACAGATACGCAGTATTTT. It yields the protein CASSQDPRSTDTQYF.

The chain has TRBV19 and TRBJ2-5; tentatively, D is TRBD1 (5 bases). Germline CDR1 and CDR2: LNHDA and SQIVND (reference sequence). V gave up 3 bases and J gave up 0 bases, with 11 bases separating them. CDR3 length equals 15 residues. The CDR3 protein is CASSMQGRDQETQYF. The CDR3, as DNA: TGTGCCAGTAGTATGCAGGGCAGGGACCAAGAGACCCAGTACTTC.

V is TRBV4-2 and J is TRBJ2-7; 8 nucleotides agree with TRBD2. Trimming at V came to 3 bases and at J to 4 bases, leaving 11 bases not matched to a gene. Per germline, CDR1 LGHNA and CDR2 YNFKEQ. This CDR3 comprises 16 residues. The CDR3 loop is CASSQIAGGGGYEQYF. CDR3 nucleotide sequence: TGTGCCAGCAGCCAGATCGCGGGGGGCGGAGGGTACGAGCAGTACTTC.

The V gene is TRBV6-2 or TRBV6-3, the J gene TRBJ2-7; the match to TRBD2 covers 10 bases. V shed 4 bases and J 5 bases; nucleotides not matched to a gene: 5. CDR3 length equals 14 residues. Germline loops: CDR1 MNHEY, CDR2 SVGEGT. For the CDR3, the DNA is TGTGCCAGCAGTTCACTAGCGGGGTCCAACGAGCAGTACTTC. Encoded protein: CASSSLAGSNEQYF.

The chain joins TRBV5-6 to TRBJ2-7; the D gene is possibly TRBD1 (6 bases). Germline CDR1 SGHDT, CDR2 YYEEEE. The CDR3 spans 16 residues. Trimming took off 3 bases at V and 3 bases at J, with 19 bases between the two ends. The DNA of the CDR3 is TGTGCCAGCAGCTCAAGGAGCAGGGGCCCAAACTACGAGCAGTACTTC. This translates into CASSSRSRGPNYEQYF.